Following are 22 T cell receptor beta chains from one sample sequenced in a study of spatial heterogeneity in lung cancer. The time point denotes: sample taken at primary tumor resection. Unsorted whole RNA from tumor, nontumor lung or frozen PBMC underwent sequencing. TCRdb re-analysed the 5' RACE reads in MiXCR, keeping a single row per CDR3 protein. The sample carries 95,000 or so distinct CDR3 sequences, 7% to 9% recorded once. The input for sequencing was PBMCs, taken at surgery. The receptors stem from a male donor with early-stage non-small cell lung cancer.

This clonotype was observed a few times. This chain links TRBV7-9 with TRBJ2-1; D perhaps matches TRBD2 (5 bases). Germline values: CDR1 SEHNR, CDR2 FQNEAQ (reference sequence). V lost 2 bases, J lost 8 bases, and 19 bases lay in between. The CDR3 is 16 residues long. The CDR3 protein is CASSLLLGASADEQFF. The CDR3 nucleotides are TGTGCCAGCAGCTTATTGTTGGGAGCCAGTGCAGATGAGCAGTTCTTC.

With respect to this clonotype: This may stem from a read error, because a much larger clone lies one nucleotide away. The chain carries TRBV10-1 and TRBJ2-5, with D possibly matching TRBD1 (5 bases). CDR1 is WNHNN and CDR2 is SYGVQD in the germline V gene (reference sequence). V was clipped by 2 bases and J by 10 bases, with 17 bases between them. This CDR3 contains 14 residues. The CDR3 here is CASSERGIPYDQYF. As DNA, the CDR3 is TGCGCCAGCAGTGAGAGGGGCATACCCTATGACCAGTACTTC.

This clonotype was counted at least ten times. The chain joins TRBV6-6 to TRBJ2-2; the D gene is possibly TRBD1 (6 bases). With 5 bases removed from V and 5 bases from J, the gap between germline ends came to 18 bases. Germline CDR1 and CDR2: MNHNY and SVGAGI (reference sequence). There are 16 residues in the CDR3. CDR3 sequence: CASSLSPGTRTGELFF. As DNA, the CDR3 is TGTGCCAGCAGTCTCTCCCCCGGGACACGGACCGGGGAGCTGTTTTTT.

The CDR3 bases are TGCGCCAGCAGTGACAGGGCCAAGGATACGCAGTATTTT. Its protein is CASSDRAKDTQYF. The chain uses TRBV10-1 and TRBJ2-3; possibly TRBD1 for D (5 bases). CDR3 length: 13 amino acids. Germline V gives CDR1 WNHNN, CDR2 SYGVQD (reference sequence). V was clipped by 3 bases and J by 6 bases, with 10 bases between them.

This clonotype was counted at least ten times. This chain links TRBV29-1 with TRBJ2-5; TRBD2 is a possible D gene (6 bases). Trimming removed 6 bases from V and 4 bases from J, with 15 bases in between. This CDR3 has 13 residues. The germline V gene encodes CDR1 SQVTM and CDR2 ANQGSEA. The CDR3 DNA reads TGCAGCGTCGTGCGGGGCTTGGGAGAGACCCAGTACTTC. It is translated as CSVVRGLGETQYF.

The chain employs TRBV21-1 and TRBJ2-7. TRBV21-1 is noted as a pseudogene. The CDR3 is made up of 15 amino acids. The CDR3 reads CASSYRFGSAYEQYF. In nucleotides, the CDR3 is TGTGCCAGCAGCTACCGTTTTGGGTCAGCCTACGAGCAGTACTTC.

The rearrangement uses TRBV9 and TRBJ2-7, with D perhaps TRBD2 (5 bases). V was pared by 3 bases and J by 4 bases, with 14 bases between. The CDR3 extends over 14 amino acids. In germline, CDR1 is SGDLS, CDR2 YYNGEE. The CDR3 region is CASSEDSERYEQYF. The DNA of the CDR3 is TGTGCCAGCAGCGAGGACTCCGAGAGATACGAGCAGTACTTC.

Ten or more counts support this clonotype. This chain uses TRBV5-1 with TRBJ2-6, with a weak D call TRBD1 (6 bases). Trimming shortened V by 5 bases and J by 4 bases, and 13 bases separated the two germline ends. Germline V gene data show CDR1 as SGHRS and CDR2 as YFSETQ. The CDR3 runs 15 residues. The CDR3 loop is CASRATGTGANVLTF. CDR3 in DNA: TGCGCCAGCAGGGCCACAGGGACCGGGGCCAACGTCCTGACTTTC. The whole variable domain, remainder taken from reference TRBV5-1 and TRBJ2-6, is KAGVTQTPRYLIKTRGQQVTLSCSPISGHRSVSWYQQTPGQGLQFLFEYFSETQRNKGNFPGRFSGRQFSNSRSEMNVSTLELGDSALYLCASRATGTGANVLTFGAGSRLTVL.

This clonotype was seen more than once but under ten times. The rearrangement joins TRBV4-3 to TRBJ2-3; 10 positions agree with TRBD2. Germline lookup yields CDR1 LGHNA and CDR2 YSLEER. The CDR3 totals 16 residues. V lost 0 bases, J lost 8 bases, and 8 bases stayed unmatched. The CDR3 region has the DNA TGCGCCAGCAGCCAAGATGGGTCTAGCGGGGGCGTTACGCAGTATTTT. The encoded protein is CASSQDGSSGGVTQYF.

This clonotype was counted at least ten times. The gene calls are TRBV5-1 and TRBJ1-1; 10 bases agree with TRBD1. V lost 4 bases, J lost 3 bases, and 3 bases stayed unmatched. The CDR3 runs 14 residues. CDR1 is SGHRS and CDR2 is YFSETQ in the germline V gene. The CDR3: CASSLDRGHTEAFF. CDR3 nucleotide sequence: TGCGCCAGCAGCCTAGACAGGGGGCACACTGAAGCTTTCTTT.

To note about this clonotype: The junction departs from germline at one end; a sequencing error may be responsible. The J gene is TRBJ2-3, the V gene TRBV7-3, with 12 bases matching TRBD2. This CDR3 has 14 residues. The germline gives CDR1 SGHTA, CDR2 FQGTGA. The CDR3 region is CVSSLGTSGDTQYF. The DNA of the CDR3 is TGTGTCAGCAGCTTAGGGACTAGCGGGGATACGCAGTATTTT.

This clonotype was counted at least ten times. V usage is TRBV27 and J usage is TRBJ2-7; 8 bases agree with TRBD2. CDR3 length: 15 residues. The V gene's germline CDR1 is MNHEY and CDR2 SMNVEV (reference sequence). Trimming removed 1 base from V and 3 bases from J; junction bases left unmatched: 5. CDR3 in amino acids: CASSLFGREVYEQYF. The CDR3, as DNA: TGTGCCAGCAGTTTATTCGGGCGGGAGGTCTACGAGCAGTACTTC.

A few counts support this clonotype. The rearrangement joins TRBV3-1 to TRBJ1-5; D is undetermined. Germline V lookup: CDR1 LGHDT, CDR2 YNNKEL (reference sequence). The length of the CDR3 is 13 residues. V dropped 0 bases and J dropped 4 bases, with 4 bases sitting between them. The CDR3: CASSQEGNQPQHF. The DNA of the CDR3 is TGTGCCAGCAGCCAAGAAGGTAATCAGCCCCAGCATTTT.

This clonotype was seen a few times. This chain links TRBV7-9 with TRBJ2-5; 8 nucleotides align to TRBD2. Germline-derived CDR1 and CDR2 are SEHNR and FQNEAQ (reference sequence). The CDR3 extends over 16 amino acids. The trim removed 1 base at V and 1 base at J, leaving 5 bases unmatched. CDR3 sequence reads: CASSLETGGVQETQYF. DNA for the CDR3: TGTGCCAGCAGCTTAGAGACGGGAGGGGTCCAAGAGACCCAGTACTTC.

The chain uses TRBV29-1 and TRBJ1-1, with unresolved D. The V and J ends lost 6 bases and 3 bases respectively, with 11 bases between them. CDR3 length: 12 amino acids. Germline lookup yields CDR1 SQVTM and CDR2 ANQGSEA. The CDR3 region is CSVSGGYTEAFF. CDR3 in DNA: TGCAGCGTGTCCGGCGGGTACACTGAAGCTTTCTTT.

Only a few counts were recorded for this clonotype. The chain uses TRBV19 and TRBJ1-3; D might be TRBD1 (5 bases). Germline V gives CDR1 LNHDA, CDR2 SQIVND (reference sequence). CDR3 length: 16 residues. Trimming took off 5 bases at V and 4 bases at J, with 18 bases between the two ends. CDR3 bases: TGTGCCAGTAGTCCCCAACAGGAAACCATCGGAAACACCATATATTTT. Translation gives CASSPQQETIGNTIYF.

This clonotype was counted at least ten times. This sequence joins TRBV28 and TRBJ2-5; D perhaps matches TRBD2 (6 bases). V was clipped by 6 bases and J by 5 bases, with 25 bases between them. The CDR3 loop spans 17 amino acids. CDR1 and CDR2 from the germline V gene are MDHEN and SYDVKM. The CDR3 sequence: CASSTAEGREGGETQYF. CDR3 nucleotides: TGTGCCAGCAGCACCGCAGAGGGGCGGGAAGGAGGCGAGACCCAGTACTTC.

The rearrangement uses TRBV2 and TRBJ1-4; D ambiguous. The CDR3 is 16 amino acids. The germline V gene encodes CDR1 SNHLY and CDR2 FYNNEI. The V and J ends lost 5 bases and 0 bases respectively, with 13 bases between them. The CDR3 DNA follows: TGTGCCAGCAGTACAGAGAGTTTAGCAACTAATGAAAAACTGTTTTTT. Its translation: CASSTESLATNEKLFF. The variable domain in full, with the rest retrieved from reference TRBV2 and TRBJ1-4, is EPEVTQTPSHQVTQMGQEVILRCVPISNHLYFYWYRQILGQKVEFLVSFYNNEISEKSEIFDDQFSVERPDGSNFTLKIRSTKLEDSAMYFCASSTESLATNEKLFFGSGTQLSVL.

The genes are TRBV5-4 and TRBJ2-1; D is unresolved. The germline gives CDR1 SGHNT, CDR2 YYREEE (reference sequence). This CDR3 comprises 16 residues. V was trimmed by 0 bases and J by 0 bases, leaving 10 bases between them. In nucleotides, the CDR3 is TGTGCCAGCAGCTTGGGGGCACAGAGCTCCTACAATGAGCAGTTCTTC. As protein: CASSLGAQSSYNEQFF. Drawing the rest from reference TRBV5-4 and TRBJ2-1, the complete variable domain is ETGVTQSPTHLIKTRGQQVTLRCSSQSGHNTVSWYQQALGQGPQFIFQYYREEENGRGNFPPRFSGLQFPNYSSELNVNALELDDSALYLCASSLGAQSSYNEQFFGPGTRLTVL.

This clonotype was detected only a few times. This sequence joins TRBV9 and TRBJ2-1; possible D gene TRBD2, 6 bases. This CDR3 comprises 15 residues. V lost 3 bases, J lost 1 base, and 11 bases lay in between. The V gene's germline CDR1 is SGDLS and CDR2 YYNGEE. This CDR3 reads CASSALADSYNEQFF. DNA for the CDR3: TGTGCCAGCAGCGCCTTAGCGGATTCCTACAATGAGCAGTTCTTC.

This clonotype has just a few counts. The chain links TRBV6-6 to TRBJ2-1, with D possibly matching TRBD2 (5 bases). The V and J ends lost 5 bases and 6 bases respectively, with 20 bases between them. CDR3 length: 16 amino acids. The V gene's germline CDR1 is MNHNY and CDR2 SVGAGI (reference sequence). CDR3 region: CASSPFIGVASNEQFF. The CDR3 nucleotides read TGTGCCAGCAGTCCCTTTATCGGGGTCGCGTCCAATGAGCAGTTCTTC.

The chain carries TRBV12-3 or TRBV12-4 and TRBJ1-3; 7 bases match TRBD1. CDR3 size: 15 residues. After removal of 3 bases from V and 8 bases from J, the junction contained 10 bases not matched to a gene. CDR3 in amino acids: CASSFRVGQHDTIYF. The CDR3 DNA is TGTGCCAGCAGTTTTAGGGTGGGACAGCACGACACCATATATTTT.